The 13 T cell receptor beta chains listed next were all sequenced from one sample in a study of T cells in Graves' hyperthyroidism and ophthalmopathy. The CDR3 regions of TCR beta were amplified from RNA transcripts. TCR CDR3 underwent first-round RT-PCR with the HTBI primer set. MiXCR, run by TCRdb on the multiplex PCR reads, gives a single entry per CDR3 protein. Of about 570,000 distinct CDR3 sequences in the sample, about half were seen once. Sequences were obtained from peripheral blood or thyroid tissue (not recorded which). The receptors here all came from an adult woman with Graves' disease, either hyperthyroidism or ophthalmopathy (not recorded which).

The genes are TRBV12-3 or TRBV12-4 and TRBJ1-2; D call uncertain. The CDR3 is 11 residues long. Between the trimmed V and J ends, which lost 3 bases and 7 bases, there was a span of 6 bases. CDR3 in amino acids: CASSFTSGYTF. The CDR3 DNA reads TGTGCCAGCAGTTTCACGAGTGGCTACACCTTC.

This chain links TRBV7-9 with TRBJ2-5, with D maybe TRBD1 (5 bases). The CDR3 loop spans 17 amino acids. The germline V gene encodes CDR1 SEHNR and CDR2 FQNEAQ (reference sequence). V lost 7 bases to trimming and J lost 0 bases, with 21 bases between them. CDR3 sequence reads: CASNPIERTRYQETQYF. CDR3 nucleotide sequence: TGTGCCAGCAACCCAATAGAACGGACACGATACCAAGAGACCCAGTACTTC.

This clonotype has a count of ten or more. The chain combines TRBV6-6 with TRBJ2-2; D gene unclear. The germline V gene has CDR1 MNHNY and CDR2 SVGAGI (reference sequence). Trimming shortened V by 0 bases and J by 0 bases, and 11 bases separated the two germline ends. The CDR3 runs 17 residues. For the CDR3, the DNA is TGTGCCAGCAGTTACTCGATAGTGGGCACGAACACCGGGGAGCTGTTTTTT. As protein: CASSYSIVGTNTGELFF.

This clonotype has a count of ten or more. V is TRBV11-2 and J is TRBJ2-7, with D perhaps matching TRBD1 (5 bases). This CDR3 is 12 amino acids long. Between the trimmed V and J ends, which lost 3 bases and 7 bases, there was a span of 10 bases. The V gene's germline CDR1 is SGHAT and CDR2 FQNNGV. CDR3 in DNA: TGTGCCAGCAGCTTTCTAGGGGATGAGCAGTACTTC. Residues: CASSFLGDEQYF. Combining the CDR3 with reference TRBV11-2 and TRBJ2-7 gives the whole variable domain EAGVAQSPRYKIIEKRQSVAFWCNPISGHATLYWYQQILGQGPKLLIQFQNNGVVDDSQLPKDRFSAERLKGVDSTLKIQPAKLEDSAVYLCASSFLGDEQYFGPGTRLTVT.

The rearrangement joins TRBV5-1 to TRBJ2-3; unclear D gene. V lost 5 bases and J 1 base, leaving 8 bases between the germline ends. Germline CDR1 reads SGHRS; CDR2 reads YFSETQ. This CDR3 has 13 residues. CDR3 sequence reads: CASRGSGTDTQYF. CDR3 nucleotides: TGCGCCAGCAGAGGGTCCGGCACAGATACGCAGTATTTT.

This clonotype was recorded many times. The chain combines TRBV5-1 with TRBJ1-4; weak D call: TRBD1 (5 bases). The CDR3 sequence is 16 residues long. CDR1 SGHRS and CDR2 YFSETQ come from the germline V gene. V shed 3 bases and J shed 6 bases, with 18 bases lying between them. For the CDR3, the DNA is TGCGCCAGCAGCTCCGACGGAGTGACAGTAGATGAAAAACTGTTTTTT. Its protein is CASSSDGVTVDEKLFF.

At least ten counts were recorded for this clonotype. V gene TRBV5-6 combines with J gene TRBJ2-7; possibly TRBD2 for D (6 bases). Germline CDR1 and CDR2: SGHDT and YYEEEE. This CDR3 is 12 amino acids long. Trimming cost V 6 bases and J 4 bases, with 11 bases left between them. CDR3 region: CASNRREYEQYF. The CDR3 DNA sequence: TGTGCCAGCAATCGCCGGGAGTACGAGCAGTACTTC.

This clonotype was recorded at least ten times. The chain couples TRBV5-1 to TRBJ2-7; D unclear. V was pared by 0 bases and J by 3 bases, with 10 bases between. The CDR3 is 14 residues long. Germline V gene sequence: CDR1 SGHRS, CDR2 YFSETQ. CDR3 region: CASSLDVDNYEQYF. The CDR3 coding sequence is TGCGCCAGCAGCTTGGATGTAGATAACTACGAGCAGTACTTC.

The CDR3 loop reads CASSYSSGGTDTQYF. The CDR3 bases are TGTGCCAGCAGTTACTCGTCAGGGGGGACAGATACGCAGTATTTT. This sequence joins TRBV6-5 and TRBJ2-3, with TRBD1 as a possible D gene (7 bases). V was cut by 0 bases and J by 3 bases, with 10 bases left in between. The CDR3 is 15 amino acids. Germline CDR1 is MNHEY and CDR2 is SVGAGI.

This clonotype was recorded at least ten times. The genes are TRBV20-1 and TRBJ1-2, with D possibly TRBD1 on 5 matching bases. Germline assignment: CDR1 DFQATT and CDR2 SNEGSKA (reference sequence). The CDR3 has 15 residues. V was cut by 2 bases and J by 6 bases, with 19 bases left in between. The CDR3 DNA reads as TGCAGTGCTAGACCGTTGAGAGGGGCGTATGATGGCTACACCTTC. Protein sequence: CSARPLRGAYDGYTF.

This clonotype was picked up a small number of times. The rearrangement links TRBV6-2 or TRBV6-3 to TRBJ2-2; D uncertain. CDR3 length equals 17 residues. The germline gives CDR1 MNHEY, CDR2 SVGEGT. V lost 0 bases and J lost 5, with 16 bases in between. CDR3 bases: TGTGCCAGCAGTTACTCGAGGAAAAGGTTGCAAACCGGGGAGCTGTTTTTT. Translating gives CASSYSRKRLQTGELFF.

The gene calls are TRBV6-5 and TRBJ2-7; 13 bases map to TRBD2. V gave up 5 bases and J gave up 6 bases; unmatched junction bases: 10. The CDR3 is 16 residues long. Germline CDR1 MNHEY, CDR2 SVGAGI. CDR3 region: CASSGASGTSGVEQYF. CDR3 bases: TGTGCCAGCAGTGGGGCCTCCGGGACTAGCGGGGTCGAGCAGTACTTC.

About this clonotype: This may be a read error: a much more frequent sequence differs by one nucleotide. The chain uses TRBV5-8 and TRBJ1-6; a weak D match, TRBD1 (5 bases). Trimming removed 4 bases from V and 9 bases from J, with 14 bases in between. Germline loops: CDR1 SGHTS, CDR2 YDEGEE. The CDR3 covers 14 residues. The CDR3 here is CASSVGRESSPLHF. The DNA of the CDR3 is TGTGCCAGCAGCGTGGGACGGGAGAGTTCACCCCTCCACTTT. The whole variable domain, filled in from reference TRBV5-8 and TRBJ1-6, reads EAGVTQSPTHLIKTRGQQATLRCSPISGHTSVYWYQQALGLGLQFLLWYDEGEERNRGNFPPRFSGRQFPNYSSELNVNALELEDSALYLCASSVGRESSPLHFGNGTRLTVT.